The present TCR beta chain was sequenced within a study of shared clonotypes between healthy human individuals. This table comes from immunoSEQ multiplex PCR, and its TCRdb copy is limited to in-frame clones, with some not included. The sample has hundreds of thousands of clones, around 72% seen once. The CDR3 contains 10 residues. The V and J ends lost 10 bases and 5 bases respectively, with 7 bases between them. In germline, CDR1 is LNHDA, CDR2 SQIVND (reference sequence). The specimen was memory CD4+ T cells sorted from blood. Subset of the sample: CD45RA-negative fraction. The receptor was derived from a woman in her 30s in good health. The genes are TRBV19 and TRBJ2-3; tentatively, D is TRBD2 (5 bases). CDR3 sequence (DNA): TGTGCCACCGGGGAAGATACGCAGTATTTT. Residues: CATGEDTQYF. Drawing the rest from reference TRBV19 and TRBJ2-3, the complete variable domain is DGGITQSPKYLFRKEGQNVTLSCEQNLNHDAMYWYRQDPGQGLRLIYYSQIVNDFQKGDIAEGYSVSREKKESFPLTVTSAQKNPTAFYLCATGEDTQYFGPGTRLTVL.